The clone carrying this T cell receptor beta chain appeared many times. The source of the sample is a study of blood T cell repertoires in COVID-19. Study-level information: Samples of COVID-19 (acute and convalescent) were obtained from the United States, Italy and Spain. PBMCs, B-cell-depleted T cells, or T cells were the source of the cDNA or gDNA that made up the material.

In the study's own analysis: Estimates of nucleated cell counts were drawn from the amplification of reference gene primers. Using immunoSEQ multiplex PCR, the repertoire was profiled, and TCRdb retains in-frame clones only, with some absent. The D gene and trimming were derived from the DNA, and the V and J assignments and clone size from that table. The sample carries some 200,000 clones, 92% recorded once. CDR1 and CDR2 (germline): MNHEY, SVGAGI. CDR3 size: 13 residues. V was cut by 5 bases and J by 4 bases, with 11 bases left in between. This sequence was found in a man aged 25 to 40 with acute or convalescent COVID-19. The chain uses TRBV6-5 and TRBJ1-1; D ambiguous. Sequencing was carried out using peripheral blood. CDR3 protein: CASSTGGPTEAFF. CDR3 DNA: TGTGCCAGCAGTACCGGCGGTCCCACTGAAGCTTTCTTT.